This T cell receptor (beta chain) was observed in a study of cytomegalovirus exposure and HLA in healthy donors (dated by TCRdb to 2017 to 2019). In the study overall: An earlier analysis of a few hundred of the donors reported about 280 Gb of sequence data and 95 million to 140 million unique TCR beta sequences obtained from around 170 million T cells. Among about 400 genotyped donors of the cohort, an average of approximately 200,000 unique TCR beta nucleotide sequences was sequenced per donor, of which about 19% were non-productive. The study aimed to test whether cataloging public T cell receptors could reveal signatures of past pathogen exposure. A later genetic analysis took genome-wide SNP genotypes for about 55% of the 666 donors and used that subset as a discovery cohort. Of the 300 to 450 genotyped donors, 81% fell in the genetic ancestry cluster associated with self-reported Caucasian donors. Roughly 5 DR-DQ haplotypes were handled as single units for association and clustering, since linkage in the cohort was strong. All discovery cohort repertoires had been generated on a single sequencing platform. A later analysis re-analyzed previously published TCR beta repertoires from 666 donors and added high-resolution HLA genotyping to study TCR occurrence patterns. The study used immunosequencing to profile the T cell repertoires of several hundred subjects and linked those repertoires to cytomegalovirus serostatus. Along with the roughly 710-subject first cohort, a separate validation cohort of roughly 110 different subjects was used. Rather than drawing on any new phenotypic data, the later analysis identified candidate immune exposures from TCR beta sequences and the way those sequences occurred across donors. To predict cytomegalovirus infection status, the study brought together high-throughput TCR immunosequencing, statistical association of individual TCRs with disease status, and machine learning. HLA typing covered class I and class II loci at four-digit resolution. The number of typed donors differed by locus: about 620-640 for A, B, C, DRB1 and DQB1; approximately 520 for DQA1; fewer than 610 for DPA1; and about 450 for DPB1. In an earlier analysis of 587 of the donors, high-throughput TCR beta sequencing was used to judge whether each TCR beta V gene segment behaved as functional or pseudogenic. Donor age, sex, ethnicity and CMV serostatus were collected together with the repertoire data. Roughly 300 gigabases of sequencing data and around 85 million unique TCR sequences made up an early release that covered 500 to 700 HLA-typed donors. Here is what the overall study found, with its caveats: In vitro tests confirmed that a few of the cytomegalovirus-associated TCR beta chains recognize cytomegalovirus antigens. A later analysis reported that several top co-occurrence clusters appeared linked to parvovirus B19, influenza, CMV and Epstein-Barr virus. This cohort had only TCR beta chains sequenced, and the lack of alpha or paired-chain data limited which features could be detected. At a false discovery rate of 0.05, a later analysis linked 15,000 to 20,000 TCR beta sequences to specific HLA alleles. Most CMV-associated TCR beta chains appeared to be HLA-restricted in a later analysis, and the HLA associations seemed to be driven largely by CMV exposure. A further reported finding was that TCR beta sequences accurately predicted the HLA-A and HLA-B alleles for most subjects in the first cohort. Compared with equally common non-associated chains, HLA-associated TCR beta chains in a later analysis were more clonally expanded and had lower generation probabilities. Because HLA typing was unavailable for some donors at each locus, only the typed subset was used in association tests. The presence/absence analyses assumed that sequencing depth was roughly uniform across donors, and that assumption may not be true. Most TCR sequences were seen in very few donors, while some public TCRs were found in many individuals. The only immune exposure information available for the cohort was CMV serostatus. A group of highly shared sequence variants was considered likely to be a technical artifact of the sequencing pipeline. Correlated functional status among segregating V segments might reflect linkage disequilibrium, but an unknown experimental factor could not be ruled out. Broadly in line with IMGT annotations, most TCR beta V segments showed up in productive rearrangements about 87% or about 30% of the time in an earlier analysis of about 500 of the donors. It was suggested by the authors that the approach could potentially be generalized to other disease states and immunological phenotypes. A later analysis found that TCR association rates varied across HLA loci, with DRB1 alleles showing the most associated TCRs and HLA-C alleles the fewest. Compared with the roughly 600-donor mean, donors in an Asian-associated ancestry cluster had fewer N-insertions in productive TCRs, according to a later genetic analysis. When HLA alleles, especially DR and DQ, strongly co-occurred, attributing TCR associations to individual alleles was difficult. A later genetic analysis associated a missense DCLRE1C variant with V-gene and J-gene trimming of TCR beta chains, and an independent cohort replicated the association. Some IMGT-functional V segments, including TRBV6-2 and TRBV6-3, could not be distinguished by the 87-base-pair reads and were therefore excluded. In both the original and validation cohorts, the classifier was reported to diagnose cytomegalovirus status with high specificity and sensitivity. Because counts were too low, roughly 18 rarely observed V segments, including chromosome 9 orphons, were left out of the earlier analysis of over 550 of the donors. In the study, approximately 160 TCR beta chains were listed as associated with cytomegalovirus.

The receptor library was made with the immunoSEQ multiplex PCR assay. For the multiplex PCR, a mixture combining 60 forward primers for TCR Vbeta segments and 13 reverse primers for TCR Jbeta segments was used. The CDR3 region of rearranged TCR beta genes was amplified from genomic DNA with a multiplex PCR assay. Amplified TCR beta libraries were sequenced as 87-base-pair reads on the Illumina HiSeq System. The study's own analysis went as follows. In a later analysis, 70 million to 95 million unique TCR beta chains were counted across the 500 to 850 repertoires, and approximately 11 million of these chains were shared by at least two donors. Raw reads were error-corrected and collapsed into unique sequences by a nearest-neighbor algorithm in which closely related sequences were merged to remove PCR and sequencing errors. V, D and J gene segments were assigned by aligning CDR3 sequences to IMGT reference sequences. For a sequence to be retained, at least a six-nucleotide match to both a V gene segment and a J gene segment was required. A rearrangement counted as productive if the CDR3 had no stop codons and remained in frame with V and J, and every other rearrangement counted as non-productive. CDR3 was defined according to IMGT convention as the region running from the second conserved V-encoded cysteine to the conserved J-encoded phenylalanine. Sequences without an unambiguous match to a single V gene segment were excluded from the earlier analysis of about 600 of the donors. An earlier analysis of roughly 590 of the donors called V segments functional above 56.7% productive rearrangements and segregating when the between-donor standard deviation exceeded 5%. A statistical classification framework was built to diagnose cytomegalovirus status from the catalog of TCR beta chain sequences. In a later analysis, TCR nucleotide sequences were compared against IMGT/GENE-DB human TR gene sequences so that V and J genes could be assigned. Using the TCRdist pipeline, a later analysis assigned CDR3 sequences along with most-parsimonious VDJ recombination scenarios. In a later analysis, every TCR beta chain was defined by the combination of its CDR3 amino acid sequence and its V-gene family, and reads without a unique V-gene family were dropped. A later analysis removed 592 highly shared, low-generation-probability nucleotide sequences to deal with suspected cross-contamination and a sequencing artifact. In a later analysis, a clonal expansion index was calculated for each public chain from normalized within-repertoire ranks of inferred template counts. In a later analysis, generation probabilities were computed using a VDJ recombination model fitted to out-of-frame rearrangements, and the results were checked against IGoR. In a later analysis, TCR-TCR, TCR-HLA and TCR-CMV co-occurrence was scored with hypergeometric tests, and a repertoire-size bias correction was applied to TCR pairs. False discovery rates were estimated in a later analysis by permuting HLA or CMV assignments 20 times. In a later analysis, co-occurring TCRs were grouped using DBSCAN, with TCRdist sequence similarity added in when clustering inside HLA-allele-positive subsets. For co-occurrence clustering, repertoires with fewer than 30,000 or more than 120,000 public chains were excluded, along with four to six repertoires with anomalous nucleotide sharing. As stored in TCRdb, this immuneACCESS dataset retains in-frame rearrangements with V and J assigned. A fraction of the clones does not appear; measured against another copy, unresolved V genes explain less than half of the discrepancy, and the remainder lacks a known reason. V and J calls and clone size are copied from that table; D and trimming were computed from the DNA. The sample contains about 200,000 clones, 81% of them found a single time. The top ten clonotypes cover 1.5% to 2% of the sample.

The cohort consisted of 670 or so healthy bone marrow donors. Cohort members were all nominally healthy when sampled, although unrecorded immune exposures were likely present. The donor was CMV seronegative and belonged to the group of 380 or so seronegative cohort members. A peripheral blood sample was provided by each donor, and peripheral blood mononuclear cells were used for TCR beta sequencing. Genomic DNA was extracted from the blood cell samples with the Qiagen DNeasy Blood Extraction Kit. Including cysteine and phenylalanine, the CDR3 has 15 amino acids. The read is trimmed to its CDR3 DNA, 45 bases read in frame from base 1. From the germline V gene, CDR1 is MNHNS and CDR2 is SASEGT. Unmatched junction bases come to 2, with V trimmed by 6 bases and J by 2 bases. In the case of this clone: It has no known antigen specificity. No base qualities exist here, and no much larger clone lies one base off it.

The receptor was derived from a young man in good health and CMV-seronegative. The sample consisted of PBMCs. Recombination joined TRBV6-1 with TRBJ2-6, with TRBD1 matching 9 junction bases. DNA sequence: TGTGCCAGCAGACAGGGGGCGCCTGGGGCCAACGTCCTGACTTTC. Protein translation: CASRQGAPGANVLTF.